This T cell receptor (beta chain) was documented in a study of cytomegalovirus exposure and HLA in healthy donors. Study as a whole: Prior work identified 120 million or so unique TCR beta sequences in some 200 million T cells.

General study points: Analysis was carried out at a later point, and it linked a missense DCLRE1C variant to TCR beta V- and J-gene trimming. An analysis done earlier found most TCR beta V segments productive about 87% or about 30% of the time.

The PCR was carried out with 60 Vbeta primers and 13 Jbeta primers. Repertoires were generated with immunoSEQ multiplex PCR, while TCRdb's copy carries only in-frame clones and drops some. The sample consists of 100,000 to 150,000 clones, around 84% of them appearing once. Comments on this clone: Its antigen remains unknown.

The V gene lost 7 bases and the J gene lost 8 bases, with 20 bases spanning the gap. The CDR3 sequence is 14 residues long. The germline V gene encodes CDR1 LNHDA and CDR2 SQIVND (reference sequence). The chain recombines TRBV19 with TRBJ1-2; possibly TRBD1 for D (5 bases). The sample taken for sequencing was PBMCs. The origin of this receptor is a man aged 18-30 years in good health and CMV-seronegative. The CDR3 region has the DNA TGTGCCAGTACCTCCAGGGCCCCGTCGGAGGGCTACACCTTC. Translation: CASTSRAPSEGYTF.